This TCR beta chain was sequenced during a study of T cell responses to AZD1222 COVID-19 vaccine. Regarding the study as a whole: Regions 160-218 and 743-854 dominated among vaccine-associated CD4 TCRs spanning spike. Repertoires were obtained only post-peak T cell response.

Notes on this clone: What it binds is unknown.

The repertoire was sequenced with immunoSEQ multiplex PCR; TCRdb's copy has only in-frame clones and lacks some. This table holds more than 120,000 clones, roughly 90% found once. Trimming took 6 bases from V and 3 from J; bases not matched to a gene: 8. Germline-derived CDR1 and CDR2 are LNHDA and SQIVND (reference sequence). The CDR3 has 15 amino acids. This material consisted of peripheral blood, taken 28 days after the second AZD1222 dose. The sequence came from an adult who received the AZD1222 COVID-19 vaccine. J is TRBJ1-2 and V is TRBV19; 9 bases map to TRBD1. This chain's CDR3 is CASSPAGTGYYGYTF. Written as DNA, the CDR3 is TGTGCCAGTAGCCCGGCCGGGACAGGGTACTATGGCTACACCTTC.